The rows below give T cell receptor beta chains drawn from one sample of a study of vaccination and CD4 T cells after COVID-19. TCRdb re-called the PCR reads with MiXCR, one entry per CDR3 protein. This table holds under 25,000 distinct CDR3 sequences, about 35% found once. No cognate antigen is known for these TCRs. The sample was CD4+ T cells from blood, cultured in vitro, taken about 7 months after SARS-CoV-2 vaccination. The receptor source for this set is a human donor who had recovered from COVID-19. Each CDR3 is given with its conserved first and last residue. The D gene is left open where the match is weak. The size field is filled for only some rows; it gives once, few, many or a size class.

D gene: TRBD1
J gene: TRBJ2-7
CDR3 length: 15
clone size: few
V gene: TRBV28
CDR3 DNA: TGTGCCAGCAGTTTATCGGGACAGAACGCCTACGAGCAGTACTTC
CDR3 protein: CASSLSGQNAYEQYF

D gene: TRBD2
J gene: TRBJ2-1
CDR3 length: 18
clone size: -
V gene: TRBV7-3
CDR3 DNA: TGTGCCAGCAGCTTAAATCCGCCTCTAGCGGGAGGGGGGAATGAGCAGTTCTTC
CDR3 protein: CASSLNPPLAGGGNEQFF

D gene: TRBD2
J gene: TRBJ2-5
CDR3 length: 20
clone size: -
V gene: TRBV15
CDR3 DNA: TGTGCCACCAGCAGTATGCAAGGCCGTCTAGCGGGAGGGCCGCTTAAGACCCAGTACTTC
CDR3 protein: CATSSMQGRLAGGPLKTQYF

D gene: TRBD1
J gene: TRBJ1-1
CDR3 length: 14
clone size: -
V gene: TRBV28
CDR3 DNA: TGTGCCAGCACCACGGACAGGGAGGACACTGAAGCTTTCTTT
CDR3 protein: CASTTDREDTEAFF

D gene: TRBD2
J gene: TRBJ2-7
CDR3 length: 13
clone size: -
V gene: TRBV29-1
CDR3 DNA: TGCAGCGTTGAACTAGCGGGACGGTACGAGCAGTACTTC
CDR3 protein: CSVELAGRYEQYF

D gene: -
J gene: TRBJ2-5
CDR3 length: 12
clone size: few
V gene: TRBV7-6
CDR3 DNA: TGTGCCAGCAGCTCCACGAGGGAGACCCAGTACTTC
CDR3 protein: CASSSTRETQYF

D gene: TRBD1
J gene: TRBJ2-5
CDR3 length: 14
clone size: -
V gene: TRBV27
CDR3 DNA: TGTGCCAGCAGTGGGCCGTCAGGGGGAGAGACCCAGTACTTC
CDR3 protein: CASSGPSGGETQYF

D gene: -
J gene: TRBJ2-2
CDR3 length: 14
clone size: -
V gene: TRBV20-1
CDR3 DNA: TGCAGTGGGTTGTTACAGGGGAACACCGGGGAGCTGTTTTTT
CDR3 protein: CSGLLQGNTGELFF

D gene: TRBD2
J gene: TRBJ2-1
CDR3 length: 16
clone size: few
V gene: TRBV7-8
CDR3 DNA: TGTGCCAGCAGCTCCGGGGGATTAGCGGGATACAATGAGCAGTTCTTC
CDR3 protein: CASSSGGLAGYNEQFF

D gene: TRBD1
J gene: TRBJ1-5
CDR3 length: 14
clone size: few
V gene: TRBV20-1
CDR3 DNA: TGCAGTGCTTTGACAGGGGATGCGGCTCAGCCCCAGCATTTT
CDR3 protein: CSALTGDAAQPQHF

D gene: -
J gene: TRBJ2-5
CDR3 length: 10
clone size: -
V gene: TRBV5-8
CDR3 DNA: TGTGCCAGCAGCTTTTTCGCCCAGTACTTC
CDR3 protein: CASSFFAQYF

D gene: -
J gene: TRBJ2-7
CDR3 length: 13
clone size: -
V gene: TRBV28
CDR3 DNA: TGTGCCAGCAGTCTAGGACAGATCTACGAGCAGTACTTC
CDR3 protein: CASSLGQIYEQYF

D gene: -
J gene: TRBJ1-1
CDR3 length: 11
clone size: -
V gene: TRBV20-1
CDR3 DNA: TGCAGTGCTGGGGGGAACACTGAAGCTTTCTTT
CDR3 protein: CSAGGNTEAFF

D gene: -
J gene: TRBJ1-1
CDR3 length: 18
clone size: few
V gene: TRBV7-8
CDR3 DNA: TGTGCCAGCAGCCCCCAGACTGACCAAGGCGGGAGGAACACTGAAGCTTTCTTT
CDR3 protein: CASSPQTDQGGRNTEAFF

D gene: -
J gene: TRBJ1-5
CDR3 length: 15
clone size: -
V gene: TRBV6-1
CDR3 DNA: TGTGCCAGCAGTGAACGAGGGCGGGTACCGGGGCCCCAGCATTTT
CDR3 protein: CASSERGRVPGPQHF

D gene: -
J gene: TRBJ2-1
CDR3 length: 15
clone size: -
V gene: TRBV7-2
CDR3 DNA: TGTGCCAGCAGCTTATTACAAGGGGGGTCGGATGAGCAGTTCTTC
CDR3 protein: CASSLLQGGSDEQFF

D gene: TRBD2
J gene: TRBJ2-5
CDR3 length: 20
clone size: once
V gene: TRBV27
CDR3 DNA: TGTGCCAGCAGCCAAAGGTCTGGGATGGGGACTAGCGGGAGGCAAGAGACCCAGTACTTC
CDR3 protein: CASSQRSGMGTSGRQETQYF

D gene: TRBD1
J gene: TRBJ2-7
CDR3 length: 15
clone size: few
V gene: TRBV6-1
CDR3 DNA: TGTGCCAGCAGACAGGGGGTTTGGCTTGGGTACGAGCAGTACTTC
CDR3 protein: CASRQGVWLGYEQYF

D gene: -
J gene: TRBJ1-2
CDR3 length: 14
clone size: -
V gene: TRBV7-2
CDR3 DNA: TGTGCCAGCAGCTTAAGCCAGACTTCCTATGGCTACACCTTC
CDR3 protein: CASSLSQTSYGYTF

D gene: -
J gene: TRBJ2-1
CDR3 length: 15
clone size: -
V gene: TRBV7-8
CDR3 DNA: TGTGCCAGCAGCCGGGTTATAGGTGGAGAGAATGAGCAGTTCTTC
CDR3 protein: CASSRVIGGENEQFF

D gene: -
J gene: TRBJ2-1
CDR3 length: 13
clone size: -
V gene: TRBV7-9
CDR3 DNA: TGTGCCACCCAGCGGCAGGGTGGGAATGAGCAGTTCTTC
CDR3 protein: CATQRQGGNEQFF

D gene: -
J gene: TRBJ1-2
CDR3 length: 13
clone size: -
V gene: TRBV15
CDR3 DNA: TGTGCCACCAGCAGGGGGGGCATCTATGGCTACACCTTC
CDR3 protein: CATSRGGIYGYTF

D gene: TRBD1
J gene: TRBJ1-5
CDR3 length: 16
clone size: -
V gene: TRBV5-8
CDR3 DNA: TGTGCCAGCAGCTTGGTATCCAGGGGGGTTAATCAGCCCCAGCATTTT
CDR3 protein: CASSLVSRGVNQPQHF

D gene: -
J gene: TRBJ2-1
CDR3 length: 12
clone size: -
V gene: TRBV7-2
CDR3 DNA: TGTGCCAGCAGCTTAAACTTCAATGAGCAGTTCTTC
CDR3 protein: CASSLNFNEQFF

D gene: -
J gene: TRBJ2-5
CDR3 length: 13
clone size: -
V gene: TRBV7-3
CDR3 DNA: TGTGCCAGCAGCTTAAGGATGGGGGAGACCCAGTACTTC
CDR3 protein: CASSLRMGETQYF

D gene: -
J gene: TRBJ2-1
CDR3 length: 14
clone size: -
V gene: TRBV10-1
CDR3 DNA: TGCGCCAGCAGCCAAGCGGGCTCCTACAATGAGCAGTTCTTC
CDR3 protein: CASSQAGSYNEQFF

D gene: -
J gene: TRBJ1-6
CDR3 length: 14
clone size: -
V gene: TRBV5-4
CDR3 DNA: TGTGCCAGCAGCTCCCAGGACAGATCTTCACCCCTCCACTTT
CDR3 protein: CASSSQDRSSPLHF

D gene: -
J gene: TRBJ1-2
CDR3 length: 14
clone size: few
V gene: TRBV20-1
CDR3 DNA: TGCAGTGCTAGAGATCACACGGTGGGCTATGGCTACACCTTC
CDR3 protein: CSARDHTVGYGYTF

D gene: -
J gene: TRBJ2-7
CDR3 length: 16
clone size: -
V gene: TRBV7-2
CDR3 DNA: TGTGCCAGCAGCTTAGTTTTCCTTGGTCCCTCCTACGAGCAGTACTTC
CDR3 protein: CASSLVFLGPSYEQYF

D gene: -
J gene: TRBJ2-1
CDR3 length: 16
clone size: few
V gene: TRBV10-3
CDR3 DNA: TGTGCCATCAGTGAGGCCATGACTGGGTCCTACAATGAGCAGTTCTTC
CDR3 protein: CAISEAMTGSYNEQFF

D gene: -
J gene: TRBJ1-1
CDR3 length: 13
clone size: few
V gene: TRBV6-1
CDR3 DNA: TGTGCCAGCAGGATGGGGGGTGGCACTGAAGCTTTCTTT
CDR3 protein: CASRMGGGTEAFF

D gene: -
J gene: TRBJ2-1
CDR3 length: 14
clone size: -
V gene: TRBV19
CDR3 DNA: TGTGCCAGTAGTATAGGAGGAAAGTACAATGAGCAGTTCTTC
CDR3 protein: CASSIGGKYNEQFF

D gene: -
J gene: TRBJ1-2
CDR3 length: 11
clone size: -
V gene: TRBV27
CDR3 DNA: TGTGCCAGCAGGGACAACTATGGCTACACCTTC
CDR3 protein: CASRDNYGYTF

D gene: TRBD2
J gene: TRBJ2-5
CDR3 length: 14
clone size: few
V gene: TRBV24-1
CDR3 DNA: TGTGCCACCTCCGGGACTAGCGGGAGAGAGACCCAGTACTTC
CDR3 protein: CATSGTSGRETQYF

D gene: -
J gene: TRBJ2-5
CDR3 length: 15
clone size: few
V gene: TRBV7-7
CDR3 DNA: TGTGCTAGCAGCTCCTCATGGCGTGTCGAGGAGACCCAGTACTTC
CDR3 protein: CASSSSWRVEETQYF

D gene: -
J gene: TRBJ2-7
CDR3 length: 13
clone size: few
V gene: TRBV24-1
CDR3 DNA: TGTGCCACCAGTGAAGGCAGCTCCTACGAGCAGTACTTC
CDR3 protein: CATSEGSSYEQYF